Below, 26 T cell receptor beta chains from the same sample are listed, as sequenced in a study of OX40 agonist ivuxolimab in advanced cancers. Clones were sequenced by immunoSEQ multiplex PCR, and TCRdb holds only the in-frame ones, with some missing. The top ten clones hold 6% to 8% of a sample with roughly 45,000 clones, about 93% of them seen once. Source: CD4+ or CD8+ T cells sorted from blood, taken in a trial of the OX40 agonist ivuxolimab. All receptors come from an adult with an advanced solid tumor such as melanoma, head and neck, liver or kidney cancer.

The sample holds one count of this clone. The V and J genes are TRBV28 and TRBJ2-2; TRBD2 aligns across 12 bases. The CDR3 is 15 amino acids. Germline V gene lookup returns CDR1 MDHEN and CDR2 SYDVKM. V lost 7 bases, J lost 6 bases, and 6 bases stayed unmatched. CDR3 sequence: CASKYTSGGPGELFF. The CDR3 region has the DNA TGTGCCAGCAAATATACTAGCGGGGGGCCCGGGGAGCTGTTTTTT.

The chain is built from TRBV6-6 and TRBJ1-5; possibly TRBD1 for D (5 bases). There are 14 residues in the CDR3. The V gene lost 2 bases and the J gene lost 4 bases, with 9 bases spanning the gap. CDR1 and CDR2 (germline): MNHNY, SVGAGI (reference sequence). CDR3 region: CASSYGAENQPQHF. The CDR3 DNA follows: TGTGCCAGCAGTTACGGGGCGGAGAATCAGCCCCAGCATTTT.

V is TRBV4-1 and J is TRBJ2-3, with D possibly called TRBD1 or TRBD2 (5 bases each). Germline V gene data show CDR1 as MGHRA and CDR2 as YSYEKL. Trimming removed 2 bases from V and 5 bases from J, with 17 bases in between. There are 16 residues in the CDR3. The CDR3 DNA sequence: TGCGCCAGCAGCCAACCCGGGACCCAATTGGAAGATACGCAGTATTTT. Protein sequence: CASSQPGTQLEDTQYF.

The CDR3 DNA follows: TGTGCCAGCAGTCCCGGGGGGGAGAGCTCCTACGAGCAGTACTTC. Protein sequence: CASSPGGESSYEQYF. This chain uses TRBV6-5 with TRBJ2-7, with TRBD2 matching over 8 bases. The V segment lost 5 bases and the J segment 0 bases; nucleotides outside the gene matches: 6. Germline V CDR1 and CDR2: MNHEY, SVGAGI. This CDR3 spans 15 amino acids.

In its sample, this clone was seen a few times. V usage is TRBV10-1 and J usage is TRBJ1-2; perhaps TRBD1 as D (5 bases). V shed 2 bases and J shed 3 bases, with 7 bases lying between them. The germline gives CDR1 WNHNN, CDR2 SYGVQD (reference sequence). The CDR3 is 13 amino acids. The CDR3 DNA follows: TGCGCCAGCAGTGAGAGCAGGGACTATGGCTACACCTTC. Amino acids: CASSESRDYGYTF.

This chain joins TRBV7-9 and TRBJ1-1; the D is unclear. Trimming shortened V by 2 bases and J by 3 bases, and 7 bases separated the two germline ends. The CDR3 is 13 residues long. CDR1 and CDR2 (germline): SEHNR, FQNEAQ (reference sequence). The CDR3 DNA reads as TGTGCCAGCAGCTTACCGGCGCACACTGAAGCTTTCTTT. Its protein product is CASSLPAHTEAFF.

The chain employs TRBV6-1 and TRBJ1-2, with no clear D. The V gene lost 1 base and the J gene lost 2 bases, with 14 bases spanning the gap. The CDR3 contains 16 residues. Germline values: CDR1 MNHNS, CDR2 SASEGT. CDR3 amino acids: CASSEEIGVTNYGYTF. CDR3 nucleotides: TGTGCCAGCAGTGAAGAAATCGGGGTAACGAACTATGGCTACACCTTC.

This clone was seen more than once but under ten times. CDR3 bases: TGTGCCAGCAGCCATACAGGGGGCTACCCTAACTATGGCTACACCTTC. Translating gives CASSHTGGYPNYGYTF. The chain couples TRBV9 to TRBJ1-2, with TRBD1 matching over 9 bases. The CDR3 spans 16 residues. V was pared by 4 bases and J by 0 bases, with 7 bases of the junction left unmatched. Germline CDR1 and CDR2: SGDLS and YYNGEE.

V gene TRBV14 combines with J gene TRBJ1-2; no reliable D call. V was clipped by 0 bases and J by 5 bases, with 10 bases between them. CDR1 and CDR2 from the germline V gene are SGHDN and FVKESK. CDR3 size: 14 residues. CDR3 nucleotide sequence: TGTGCCAGCAGCCAAGATCGGGTCCTATATGGCTACACCTTC. This sequence encodes CASSQDRVLYGYTF.

V gene TRBV5-1 combines with J gene TRBJ2-1; no reliable D call. Germline CDR1 is SGHRS and CDR2 is YFSETQ. Trimming took 3 bases from V and 0 from J, leaving 10 bases between them. The CDR3 is made up of 15 amino acids. CDR3 nucleotide sequence: TGCGCCAGCAGCTGGAGCACGAGCTCCTACAATGAGCAGTTCTTC. This sequence encodes CASSWSTSSYNEQFF.

This clone has only one observation. V usage is TRBV27 and J usage is TRBJ2-1, with D unclear. The length of the CDR3 is 15 residues. The germline V and J ends were trimmed by 3 bases and 0 bases, with 9 bases remaining between them. The V gene's germline CDR1 is MNHEY and CDR2 SMNVEV (reference sequence). DNA of the CDR3: TGTGCCAGCAGTTTGAGTCTGTACTCCTACAATGAGCAGTTCTTC. It codes for CASSLSLYSYNEQFF.

J is TRBJ1-1 and V is TRBV7-6; D might be TRBD1 (5 bases). The CDR3 covers 13 residues. V dropped 4 bases and J dropped 1 base, with 7 bases sitting between them. The germline CDR1 and CDR2 sequences are SGHVS and FNYEAQ. The CDR3, as DNA: TGTGCCAGCAGCTCCGGGGGGAACACTGAAGCTTTCTTT. Protein sequence: CASSSGGNTEAFF. The full variable domain, with the rest looked up from reference TRBV7-6 and TRBJ1-1, is GAGVSQSPRYKVTKRGQDVALRCDPISGHVSLYWYRQALGQGPEFLTYFNYEAQQDKSGLPNDRFSAERPEGSISTLTIQRTEQRDSAMYRCASSSGGNTEAFFGQGTRLTVV.

The rearrangement joins TRBV11-2 to TRBJ1-2; 12 bases are shared with TRBD1. The CDR3 has 16 residues. Germline assignment: CDR1 SGHAT and CDR2 FQNNGV. V lost 2 bases to trimming and J lost 8 bases; unmatched junction nucleotides: 9. The CDR3 nucleotides are TGTGCCAGCAGCTTAAGCCCCGGGACAGGGGGCCAAGGCTACACCTTC. Translation gives CASSLSPGTGGQGYTF.

With regard to this clone: This specimen includes other DNA sequences encoding the same CDR3. V gene TRBV30 combines with J gene TRBJ1-5; D remains unclear. Trimming took off 1 base at V and 1 base at J, with 5 bases between the two ends. CDR1 is GTSNPN, CDR2 SVGIG, per germline (reference sequence). This CDR3 has 13 residues. CDR3 residues: CAWSAGSNQPQHF. The CDR3 DNA is TGTGCCTGGAGTGCGGGGAGCAATCAGCCCCAGCATTTT.

This clone turned up a few times. This chain joins TRBV10-1 and TRBJ1-1; 7 bases are a match to TRBD1. The V gene's germline CDR1 is WNHNN and CDR2 SYGVQD (reference sequence). V was clipped by 2 bases and J by 5 bases; unmatched bases: 5. This CDR3 contains 14 residues. The CDR3 DNA sequence: TGCGCCAGCAGTGAGGGGACAGAAAGGACTGAAGCTTTCTTT. It encodes CASSEGTERTEAFF.

The genes are TRBV28 and TRBJ2-2; D is ambiguous. The CDR3 has 15 residues. Trimming left V 1 base short and J 4 bases short, with 10 bases between. Germline V CDR1 and CDR2: MDHEN, SYDVKM. The CDR3, as DNA: TGTGCCAGCAGTTTATTGGGGTTGGGCACCGGGGAGCTGTTTTTT. It is translated as CASSLLGLGTGELFF.

The V and J genes are TRBV6-5 and TRBJ1-2, with 9 bases aligning to TRBD1. V shed 2 bases, J shed 4 bases, and the junction held 8 bases outside the gene matches. This CDR3 has 16 residues. Germline CDR1 MNHEY, CDR2 SVGAGI. The CDR3 nucleotides are TGTGCCAGCAGTTACGTAGGGGACAGGGTGGCCTATGGCTACACCTTC. Translation: CASSYVGDRVAYGYTF.

Written as DNA, the CDR3 is TGTGCCAGCAGCCAAGAGTTCAGCCGAAATTCACCCCTCCACTTT. Residues: CASSQEFSRNSPLHF. The rearrangement joins TRBV14 to TRBJ1-6; no clear D gene. V was trimmed by 0 bases and J by 7 bases, leaving 10 bases between them. CDR1 and CDR2 (germline): SGHDN, FVKESK. CDR3 length equals 15 residues.

This chain joins TRBV6-6 and TRBJ1-3, with D uncertain. Trimming shortened V by 7 bases and J by 1 base, and 11 bases separated the two germline ends. Germline V gives CDR1 MNHNY, CDR2 SVGAGI (reference sequence). The CDR3 is made up of 14 amino acids. The CDR3 here is CASTLESSGNTIYF. CDR3 DNA: TGTGCCAGCACCCTGGAGTCTTCTGGAAACACCATATATTTT.

V usage is TRBV7-8 and J usage is TRBJ1-2, with 7 bases that match TRBD1. CDR3 length: 14 amino acids. The ends lost 5 bases at V and 5 bases at J; junction bases unmatched: 8. Germline assignment: CDR1 SGHVS and CDR2 FQNEAQ. The CDR3 reads CASSGGTVTYGYTF. CDR3 bases: TGTGCCAGCAGCGGCGGGACAGTCACTTATGGCTACACCTTC.

In its sample, this clone was seen once. The chain has TRBV27 and TRBJ2-7; 13 nucleotides align to TRBD2. There are 19 residues in the CDR3. Germline assignment: CDR1 MNHEY and CDR2 SMNVEV (reference sequence). The trim removed 0 bases at V and 2 bases at J, leaving 10 bases unmatched. CDR3 nucleotides: TGTGCCAGCAGTTTATCCATCCCTGGGACTAGCGGGGCTACCTACGAGCAGTACTTC. Its protein is CASSLSIPGTSGATYEQYF.

This chain uses TRBV5-6 with TRBJ1-6; D is uncertain. The CDR3 has 14 residues. Trimming removed 1 base from V and 6 bases from J, with 8 bases in between. Per germline, CDR1 SGHDT and CDR2 YYEEEE. The CDR3 DNA reads TGTGCCAGCAGCTTGTACGTTTCTAATTCACCCCTCCACTTT. This sequence encodes CASSLYVSNSPLHF.

The genes are TRBV7-2 and TRBJ1-1, with TRBD1 matching 10 bases. The CDR3 contains 16 residues. V lost 3 bases to trimming and J lost 5 bases; unmatched junction nucleotides: 9. Germline assignment: CDR1 SGHTA and CDR2 FQGNSA. The CDR3 DNA reads as TGTGCCAGCAGCTTGCCCGGGACAGGGGAAACGACTGAAGCTTTCTTT. Translating gives CASSLPGTGETTEAFF. Combining the CDR3 with reference TRBV7-2 and TRBJ1-1 gives the whole variable domain GAGVSQSPSNKVTEKGKDVELRCDPISGHTALYWYRQSLGQGLEFLIYFQGNSAPDKSGLPSDRFSAERTGGSVSTLTIQRTQQEDSAVYLCASSLPGTGETTEAFFGQGTRLTVV.

The chain recombines TRBV2 with TRBJ1-6; no firm D call. Trimming shortened V by 6 bases and J by 9 bases, and 21 bases separated the two germline ends. The V gene's germline CDR1 is SNHLY and CDR2 FYNNEI. The CDR3 consists of 16 residues. This CDR3 is CASSGSRDLFGSPLHF. The CDR3 nucleotides are TGTGCCAGCAGCGGATCCCGGGATCTTTTCGGTTCACCCCTCCACTTT.

The chain is built from TRBV5-1 and TRBJ2-3; 7 nucleotides align to TRBD1. CDR1 and CDR2 (germline): SGHRS, YFSETQ. CDR3 length equals 17 residues. V lost 0 bases to trimming and J lost 2 bases; unmatched junction nucleotides: 9. CDR3 sequence reads: CASSLARGTANTDTQYF. The CDR3 DNA follows: TGCGCCAGCAGCTTGGCCAGGGGGACAGCAAACACAGATACGCAGTATTTT.

This chain joins TRBV15 and TRBJ1-2; 10 bases are a match to TRBD1. The germline gives CDR1 LNHNV, CDR2 YYDKDF (reference sequence). The V gene end was trimmed by 3 bases and the J gene end by 8 bases; junction bases not matched to a gene: 9. The CDR3 is 15 amino acids. The CDR3 DNA reads TGTGCCACCAGCAGGGCGCGACAGGGGGCTCGGGGCTACACCTTC. It specifies CATSRARQGARGYTF.